This T cell receptor (beta chain) is drawn from a study of blood T cell repertoires in COVID-19. For the study at large: Some COVID-19 samples were acute and others convalescent; all came from the United States, Italy and Spain. In each case, the material was cDNA or gDNA derived from T cells, B-cell-depleted T cells, or PBMCs.

Recruits, aged 18 to 89 years, lived in about two dozen US areas. Which cohort a participant joined came from the clinical history participants gave. V dropped 3 bases and J dropped 0 bases, with 15 bases sitting between them. This CDR3 region has 17 residues. Per the germline V gene, CDR1 is SGHRS and CDR2 is YFSETQ. Profiling relied on immunoSEQ multiplex PCR, and the TCRdb table lists in-frame clones only, not all of them. Counted here are more than 300,000 clones, approximately 90% occurring once; the ten biggest clones make up approximately 1.2%. The J gene is TRBJ1-4, the V gene TRBV5-1, with a weak D call TRBD1 (6 bases). The sample taken for sequencing was PBMCs or T cells enriched from blood (not recorded which). This receptor was taken from a woman under 30 who had recovered from COVID-19. The CDR3 region has the DNA TGCGCCAGCAGCTATGAACGGGACACCTCAACTAATGAAAAACTGTTTTTT. Protein product: CASSYERDTSTNEKLFF.